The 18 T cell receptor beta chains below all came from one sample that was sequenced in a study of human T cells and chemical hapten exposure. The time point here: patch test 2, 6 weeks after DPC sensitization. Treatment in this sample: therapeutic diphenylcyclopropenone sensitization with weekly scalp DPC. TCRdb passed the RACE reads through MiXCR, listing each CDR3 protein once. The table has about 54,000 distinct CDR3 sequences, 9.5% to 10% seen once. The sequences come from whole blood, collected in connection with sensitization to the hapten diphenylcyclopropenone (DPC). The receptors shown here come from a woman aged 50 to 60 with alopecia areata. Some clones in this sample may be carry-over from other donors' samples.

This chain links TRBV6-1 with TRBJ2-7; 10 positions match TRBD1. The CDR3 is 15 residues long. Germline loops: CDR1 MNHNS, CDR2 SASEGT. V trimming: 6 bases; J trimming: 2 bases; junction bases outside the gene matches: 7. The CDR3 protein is CASRGLGQGTYEQYF. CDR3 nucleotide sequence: TGTGCCAGCAGGGGACTGGGACAGGGGACCTACGAGCAGTACTTC.

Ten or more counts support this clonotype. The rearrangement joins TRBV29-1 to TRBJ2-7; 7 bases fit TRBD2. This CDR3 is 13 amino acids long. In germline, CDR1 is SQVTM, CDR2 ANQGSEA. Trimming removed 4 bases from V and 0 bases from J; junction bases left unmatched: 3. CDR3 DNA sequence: TGCAGCGTTGGGCGGGAGCCCTCCTACGAGCAGTACTTC. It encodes CSVGREPSYEQYF.

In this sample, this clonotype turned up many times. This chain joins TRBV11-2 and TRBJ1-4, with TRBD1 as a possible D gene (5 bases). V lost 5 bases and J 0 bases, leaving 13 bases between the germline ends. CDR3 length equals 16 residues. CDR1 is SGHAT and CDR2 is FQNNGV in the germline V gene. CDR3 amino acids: CASSVGASSTNEKLFF. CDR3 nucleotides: TGTGCCAGCAGCGTCGGGGCGAGTTCAACTAATGAAAAACTGTTTTTT.

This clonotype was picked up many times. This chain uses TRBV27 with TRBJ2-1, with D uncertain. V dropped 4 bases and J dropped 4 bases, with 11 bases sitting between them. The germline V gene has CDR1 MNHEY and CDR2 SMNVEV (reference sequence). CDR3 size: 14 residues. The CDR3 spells CASSYLGTYNEQFF. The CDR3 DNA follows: TGTGCCAGCAGTTACCTAGGAACTTACAATGAGCAGTTCTTC.

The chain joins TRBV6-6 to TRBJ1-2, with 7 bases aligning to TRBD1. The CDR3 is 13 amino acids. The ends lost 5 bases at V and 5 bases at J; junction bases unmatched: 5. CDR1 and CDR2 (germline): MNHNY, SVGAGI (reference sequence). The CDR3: CASSTGTEYGYTF. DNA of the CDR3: TGTGCCAGCAGTACCGGGACAGAGTATGGCTACACCTTC.

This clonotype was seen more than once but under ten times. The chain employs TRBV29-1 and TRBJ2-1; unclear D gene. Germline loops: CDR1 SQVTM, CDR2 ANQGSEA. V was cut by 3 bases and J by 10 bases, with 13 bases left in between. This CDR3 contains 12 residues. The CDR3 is CSVDPWVPEQFF. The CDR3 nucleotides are TGCAGCGTTGACCCGTGGGTCCCCGAGCAGTTCTTC.

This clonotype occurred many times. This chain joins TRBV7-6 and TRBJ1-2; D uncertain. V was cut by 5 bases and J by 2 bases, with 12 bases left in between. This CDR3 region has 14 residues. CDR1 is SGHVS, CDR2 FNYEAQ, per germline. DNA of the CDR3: TGTGCCAGCAGCCCACAAGGAGGGAACTATGGCTACACCTTC. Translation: CASSPQGGNYGYTF.

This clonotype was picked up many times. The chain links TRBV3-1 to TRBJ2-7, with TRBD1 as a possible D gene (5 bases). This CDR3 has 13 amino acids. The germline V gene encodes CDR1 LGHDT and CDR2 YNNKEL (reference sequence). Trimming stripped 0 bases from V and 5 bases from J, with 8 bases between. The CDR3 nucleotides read TGTGCCAGCAGCCAAGAAGGGGTCCACGAGCAGTACTTC. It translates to CASSQEGVHEQYF.

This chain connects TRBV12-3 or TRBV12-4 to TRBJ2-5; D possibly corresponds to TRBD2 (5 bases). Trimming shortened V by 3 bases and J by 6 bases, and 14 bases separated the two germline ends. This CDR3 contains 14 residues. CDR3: CASSLSLAVQTQYF. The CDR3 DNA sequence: TGTGCCAGCAGTTTGAGTCTAGCAGTTCAGACCCAGTACTTC.

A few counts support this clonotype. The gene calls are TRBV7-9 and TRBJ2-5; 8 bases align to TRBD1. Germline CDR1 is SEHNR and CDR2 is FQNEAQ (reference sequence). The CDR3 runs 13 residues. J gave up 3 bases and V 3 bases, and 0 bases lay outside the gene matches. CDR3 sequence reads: CASSLTGEETQYF. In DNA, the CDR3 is TGTGCCAGCAGCTTGACAGGGGAAGAGACCCAGTACTTC.

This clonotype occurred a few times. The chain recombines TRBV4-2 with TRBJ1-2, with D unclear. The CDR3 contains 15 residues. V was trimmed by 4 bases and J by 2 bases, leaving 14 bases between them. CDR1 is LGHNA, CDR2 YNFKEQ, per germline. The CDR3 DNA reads TGTGCCAGCAGCCCCCCGGGAAGGACGAACTATGGCTACACCTTC. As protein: CASSPPGRTNYGYTF.

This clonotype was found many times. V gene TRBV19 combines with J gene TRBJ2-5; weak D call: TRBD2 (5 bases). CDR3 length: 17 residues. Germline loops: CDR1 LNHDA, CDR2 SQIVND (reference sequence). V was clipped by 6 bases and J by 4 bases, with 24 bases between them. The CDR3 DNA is TGTGCCAGTAGGGATAGTAGCTTCCCATCGGCGGGAGAGACCCAGTACTTC. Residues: CASRDSSFPSAGETQYF.

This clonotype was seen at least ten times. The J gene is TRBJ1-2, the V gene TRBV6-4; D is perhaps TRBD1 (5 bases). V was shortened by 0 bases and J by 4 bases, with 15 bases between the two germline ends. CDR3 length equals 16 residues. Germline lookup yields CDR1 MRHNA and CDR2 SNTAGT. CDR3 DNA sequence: TGTGCCAGCAGTGACTCGATAGGGAAGGGGATCTATGGCTACACCTTC. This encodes CASSDSIGKGIYGYTF.

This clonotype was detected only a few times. The CDR3 sequence is CASSPPPGTGTGELFF. As DNA, the CDR3 is TGTGCCAGCAGCCCCCCCCCAGGTACTGGCACCGGGGAGCTGTTTTTT. The genes are TRBV3-1 and TRBJ2-2; D gene unclear. Germline V gene data show CDR1 as LGHDT and CDR2 as YNNKEL (reference sequence). The CDR3 runs 16 residues. V lost 4 bases and J 4 bases, leaving 16 bases between the germline ends.

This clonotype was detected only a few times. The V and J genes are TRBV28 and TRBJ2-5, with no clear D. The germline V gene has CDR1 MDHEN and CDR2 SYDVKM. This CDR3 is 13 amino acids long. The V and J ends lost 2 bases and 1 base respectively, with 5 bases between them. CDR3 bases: TGTGCCAGCAGTTTACTAAGCCAAGAGACCCAGTACTTC. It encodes CASSLLSQETQYF.

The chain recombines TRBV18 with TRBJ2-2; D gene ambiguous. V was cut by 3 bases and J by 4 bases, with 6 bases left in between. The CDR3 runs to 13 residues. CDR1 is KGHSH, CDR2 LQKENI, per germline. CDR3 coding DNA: TGTGCCAGCTCACCGGGCCGCACCGGGGAGCTGTTTTTT. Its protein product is CASSPGRTGELFF.

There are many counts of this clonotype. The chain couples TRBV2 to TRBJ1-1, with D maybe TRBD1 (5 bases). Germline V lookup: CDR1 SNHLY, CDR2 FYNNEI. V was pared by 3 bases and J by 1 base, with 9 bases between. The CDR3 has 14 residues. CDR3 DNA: TGTGCCAGCAGTGACGGCCAGGGGAACACTGAAGCTTTCTTT. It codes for CASSDGQGNTEAFF.

CDR3 sequence (DNA): TGCGCCAGCAGGGTCCAGGCCTACCAAGAGACCCAGTACTTC. Amino acids: CASRVQAYQETQYF. V is TRBV5-1 and J is TRBJ2-5; no firm D call. The V gene lost 5 bases and the J gene lost 0 bases, with 11 bases spanning the gap. This CDR3 is 14 amino acids long. Per germline, CDR1 SGHRS and CDR2 YFSETQ. Based on the CDR3 plus reference TRBV5-1 and TRBJ2-5, the full variable domain is KAGVTQTPRYLIKTRGQQVTLSCSPISGHRSVSWYQQTPGQGLQFLFEYFSETQRNKGNFPGRFSGRQFSNSRSEMNVSTLELGDSALYLCASRVQAYQETQYFGPGTRLLVL.